This T cell receptor beta chain originates from a study of CD8+ T cells in alopecia areata. Findings and limits, study-wide: On tofacitinib, scalp clonality and expanded CD8+ clones among top 100 fell significantly.

Details on this clone: Its target is unknown.

Treatment described: oral pan-JAK inhibitor, 5-10 mg twice daily. Extracted RNA was reverse transcribed, and the resulting cDNA served as sequencing template. Here immunoSEQ multiplex PCR was the method, and the copy in TCRdb shows in-frame clones only, minus some. The sample holds some 170,000 clones, about 48% seen once. The CDR3 has 13 amino acids. Germline V lookup: CDR1 SQVTM, CDR2 ANQGSEA. Trimming took off 4 bases at V and 6 bases at J, with 15 bases between the two ends. J is TRBJ1-2 and V is TRBV29-1, with D perhaps TRBD1 (6 bases). The sequences come from CD8+ T cells sorted from blood, collected at week 24, from a patient treated with tofacitinib. The sequence was obtained from a human donor with alopecia areata. CDR3: CSVVVVGGDGYTF. DNA of the CDR3: TGCAGCGTTGTGGTGGTCGGGGGCGATGGCTACACCTTC.